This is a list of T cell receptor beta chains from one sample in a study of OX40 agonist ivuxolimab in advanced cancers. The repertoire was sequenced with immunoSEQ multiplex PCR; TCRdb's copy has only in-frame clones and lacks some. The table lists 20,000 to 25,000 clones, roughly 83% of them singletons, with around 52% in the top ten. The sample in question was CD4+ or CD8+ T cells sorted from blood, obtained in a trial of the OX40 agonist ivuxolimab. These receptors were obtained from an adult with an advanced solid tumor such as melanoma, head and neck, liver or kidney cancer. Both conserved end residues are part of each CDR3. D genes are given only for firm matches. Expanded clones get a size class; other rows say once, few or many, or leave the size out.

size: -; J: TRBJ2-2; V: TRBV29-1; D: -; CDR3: CSVDAVTGELFF; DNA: TGCAGCGTTGATGCGGTCACCGGGGAGCTGTTTTTT
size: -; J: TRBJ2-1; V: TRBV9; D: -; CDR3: CASSGNLNEQFF; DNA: TGTGCCAGCAGCGGGAATCTCAATGAGCAGTTCTTC
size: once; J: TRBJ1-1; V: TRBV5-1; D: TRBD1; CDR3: CASSLGQGVTEAFF; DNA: TGCGCCAGCAGCCTTGGACAGGGCGTCACTGAAGCTTTCTTT
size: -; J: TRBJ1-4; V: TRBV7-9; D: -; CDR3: CASRGPSRVNEKLFF; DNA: TGTGCCAGCAGGGGGCCCAGTCGTGTTAATGAAAAACTGTTTTTT
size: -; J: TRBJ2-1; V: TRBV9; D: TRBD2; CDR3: CASSVPPAGVRNEQFF; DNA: TGTGCCAGCAGCGTTCCGCCCGCGGGAGTGAGGAATGAGCAGTTCTTC
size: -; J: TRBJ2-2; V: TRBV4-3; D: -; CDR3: CASSQVTGPGELFF; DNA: TGCGCCAGCAGCCAAGTAACCGGGCCCGGGGAGCTGTTTTTT
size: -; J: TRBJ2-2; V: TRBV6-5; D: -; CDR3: CASSPLEGGGGELFF; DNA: TGTGCCAGCAGTCCTCTGGAGGGTGGCGGCGGGGAGCTGTTTTTT
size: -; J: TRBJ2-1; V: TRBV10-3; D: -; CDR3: CAISEPPDTSSYNEQFF; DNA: TGTGCCATCAGTGAGCCCCCGGACACCAGCTCCTACAATGAGCAGTTCTTC
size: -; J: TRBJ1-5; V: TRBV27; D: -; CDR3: CASSLTGYQPQHF; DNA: TGTGCCAGCAGTTTAACGGGGTATCAGCCCCAGCATTTT
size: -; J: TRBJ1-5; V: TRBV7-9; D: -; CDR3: CASSLGDQPQHF; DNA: TGTGCCAGCAGCTTAGGAGATCAGCCCCAGCATTTT
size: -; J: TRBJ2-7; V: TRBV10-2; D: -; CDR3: CASSGDRSSYEQYF; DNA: TGCGCCAGCAGTGGGGACCGGAGCTCCTACGAGCAGTACTTC
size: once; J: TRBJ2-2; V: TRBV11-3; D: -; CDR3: CASSLGMGAGELFF; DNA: TGTGCCAGCAGCTTAGGGATGGGTGCCGGGGAGCTGTTTTTT
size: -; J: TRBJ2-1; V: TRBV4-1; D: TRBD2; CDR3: CASSQTILANIYNEQFF; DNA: TGCGCCAGCAGCCAAACCATACTAGCGAACATCTACAATGAGCAGTTCTTC
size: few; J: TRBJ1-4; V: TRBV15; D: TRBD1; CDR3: CATSRQTGAGEKLFF; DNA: TGTGCCACCAGCAGACAGACAGGGGCGGGCGAAAAACTGTTTTTT
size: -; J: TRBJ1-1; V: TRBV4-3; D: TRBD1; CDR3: CASSQVIGGVTEAFF; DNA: TGCGCCAGCAGCCAAGTTATAGGGGGCGTCACTGAAGCTTTCTTT
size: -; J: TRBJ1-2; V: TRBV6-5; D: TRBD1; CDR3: CASSYDRASYGYTF; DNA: TGTGCCAGCAGTTACGACAGGGCGAGCTATGGCTACACCTTC
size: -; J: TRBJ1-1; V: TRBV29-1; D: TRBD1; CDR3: CSFLDRATEAFF; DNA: TGCAGCTTTTTAGACAGGGCCACTGAAGCTTTCTTT
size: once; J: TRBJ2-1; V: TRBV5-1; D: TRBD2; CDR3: CASSLAAVTSGRAVEQFF; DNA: TGCGCCAGCAGCTTGGCGGCCGTGACTAGCGGGAGGGCCGTTGAGCAGTTCTTC
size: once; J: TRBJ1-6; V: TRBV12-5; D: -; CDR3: CASGPSNRNSPLHF; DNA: TGTGCTAGTGGTCCATCGAATCGGAATTCACCCCTCCACTTT
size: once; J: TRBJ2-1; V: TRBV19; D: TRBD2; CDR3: CASSIGGSGYYNEQFF; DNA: TGTGCCAGTAGTATAGGGGGTAGCGGGTACTACAATGAGCAGTTCTTC
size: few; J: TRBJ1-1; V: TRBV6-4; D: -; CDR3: CASRGQGTEAFF; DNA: TGTGCCAGCAGGGGGCAAGGCACTGAAGCTTTCTTT
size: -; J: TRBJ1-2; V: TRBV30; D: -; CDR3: CAWGRLGRENYGYTF; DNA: TGTGCCTGGGGTCGACTCGGCAGGGAAAACTATGGCTACACCTTC